The T cell receptor beta chain under discussion was sequenced for a study of cytomegalovirus exposure and HLA in healthy donors. Study-wide findings and caveats: Sequencing likely caused a cluster of highly shared sequence variants. In presence/absence analyses, roughly uniform sequencing depth across donors was assumed. Certain indistinguishable V segments, among them TRBV6-2 and TRBV6-3, were excluded.

A word on this clone: The antigen is not known.

The PCR contained 60 Vbeta and 13 Jbeta primers. Produced via immunoSEQ multiplex PCR; TCRdb's table is partial and in-frame only. This sample has fewer than 250,000 clones, with 75% to 85% found just once. The germline V gene encodes CDR1 MNHEY and CDR2 SMNVEV (reference sequence). The ends lost 5 bases at V and 5 bases at J; junction bases unmatched: 19. The CDR3 sequence is 20 residues long. This receptor was obtained from a girl aged 10-17 years in good health and CMV-seronegative. V usage is TRBV27 and J usage is TRBJ2-5; 14 bases align to TRBD2. Specimen: PBMCs. The CDR3 loop reads CASSRKSGLAGAPGLETQYF. The DNA of the CDR3 is TGTGCCAGCAGTCGAAAGTCGGGACTAGCGGGGGCCCCGGGACTGGAGACCCAGTACTTC.